This T cell receptor (beta chain) came from a study of persistence of HIV-infected CD4 T cells. Study-level results: CMV- and Gag-responding cells had lower TCRbeta richness than CD3/CD28-responding cells.

The libraries were made with immunoSEQ version 4 in survey mode. Assay: immunoSEQ multiplex PCR; the TCRdb copy retains only in-frame clones and omits some. The sample contains roughly 35,000 clones, 82% of which appear only once. The V gene lost 3 bases and the J gene lost 0 bases, with 12 bases spanning the gap. This CDR3 has 15 residues. Germline V CDR1 and CDR2: SGDLS, YYNGEE. On this clone: The target antigen is unknown.

Overlapping HIV-1 Gag 15-mer peptides at about 1 ug per peptide per mL were used. Sorted nonresponding memory CD4+ T cells were CD40L-negative, CD69-negative, CD45RO-high. The V gene is TRBV9, the J gene TRBJ1-2; tentative D call: TRBD1 (6 bases). The sequence derives from an adult with HIV. The donor label of this sample is uncertain. Sample: cultured CD4+ T cells from PBMCs, taken from a patient who received antiretroviral therapy. CDR3 protein: CASSALGGANYGYTF. In DNA, the CDR3 is TGTGCCAGCAGCGCCTTAGGGGGGGCTAACTATGGCTACACCTTC.